This TCR beta chain was recorded in a study of monozygotic twins with inflammatory bowel disease. General study results and limits: Especially where disease activity was present, IBD patients had fewer clonotypes in common with others than healthy twins did. The analysis yielded no support for one strong signal or clonotype associated with IBD. Researchers were unable to tell different T cell subtypes apart.

About this clonotype itself: As yet, its antigen is unknown.

Eight distinct reactions (per sample) were used to make the cDNA. TCRdb re-called the 5' RACE reads; every CDR3 protein appears as one record, without DNA. In total, the table holds about 150,000 distinct CDR3 sequences. The CDR3 consists of 11 residues. Germline V gene sequence: CDR1 DFQATT, CDR2 SNEGSKA (reference sequence). The sample consisted of blood. This rearrangement joins TRBV20-1 to TRBJ1-1. The sequence was collected from a human donor with ulcerative colitis or Crohn's disease, or a healthy co-twin of an affected twin (not recorded which). The CDR3 loop reads CSAPVVSEAFF.